The clone carrying this T cell receptor beta chain has a handful of counts. Specified time point: persistent/refractory GD, antithyroid drugs over 5 years with positive TRAb. RNA isolated from PBMCs was used to make the TCR library. These data originate in a study of regulatory T cells in long-lasting Graves disease. CDR1 is KGHDR, CDR2 SFDVKD, per germline. The V gene end was trimmed by 2 bases and the J gene end by 5 bases; junction bases not matched to a gene: 6. The CDR3 length is 15 residues. CDR3 regions were amplified by Arm-PCR using iRepertoire HTBI primers to build TCR beta libraries. MiXCR, applied by TCRdb to the multiplex PCR reads, yields one record per CDR3 protein. Among fewer than 450,000 distinct CDR3 sequences listed, roughly 20% were seen once.

The rearrangement uses TRBV24-1 and TRBJ2-7; 9 positions agree with TRBD1. The input for sequencing was peripheral blood mononuclear cells (PBMCs), taken when the disease was refractory, from a patient treated with antithyroid drugs. The sequence was obtained from a female donor with Graves disease. The CDR3, as DNA: TGTGCCACCAGTGATTCCGGGACAGGGTTCCACGAGCAGTACTTC. The encoded protein is CATSDSGTGFHEQYF.